The T cell receptor (beta chain) under discussion was sequenced for a study of identical twins. TCRdb reanalysed the 5' RACE reads using MiXCR and keeps one entry per CDR3 protein. Altogether about 520,000 distinct CDR3 sequences are present, approximately 22% being singletons, with the ten largest covering 0.8% to 1%. CDR3 length: 12 amino acids. Per the germline V gene, CDR1 is LGHDT and CDR2 is YNNKEL (reference sequence). Separately, the same data were catalogued under a study of T cells expressing NK-cell markers. That source notes: These clonotypes also led the CD3+CD56-NKG2C+ fraction in several donors.

The TCR originated in a woman between 18 and 29 years old in good health. V is TRBV3-1 and J is TRBJ2-7; a weak D match, TRBD2 (6 bases). Sample: CD4+ T cells sorted from blood. The CDR3 protein is CATRDSGYEQYF. The CDR3 DNA sequence: TGTGCAACCCGGGACTCTGGGTACGAGCAGTACTTC.